These 27 T cell receptor beta chains came from one sample sequenced in a study of blood T cell repertoires in COVID-19 (dated by TCRdb to between 2020 and 2021). Library generation was performed with the immunoSEQ multiplex PCR assay. The clones in this table, taken by TCRdb from immuneACCESS, are in-frame only. Not every clone is retained; where verified, under half of the shortfall comes from an unresolved V gene, and the cause of the rest is unknown. In this sample the table shows about 160,000 clones, about 85% of which occur a single time. About 6% of the sample lies in the top ten. Sequencing was performed on PBMCs or T cells enriched from blood (not recorded which). Receptors were obtained from a woman in her thirties or forties with acute COVID-19.

This chain connects TRBV9 to TRBJ2-5, with TRBD2 as a possible D gene (7 bases). Germline V gives CDR1 SGDLS, CDR2 YYNGEE. The ends were cut back, 4 bases at V and 4 bases at J, with 11 bases in the middle. The CDR3 is made up of 13 amino acids. The CDR3 sequence: CASSPRGGETQYF. DNA of the CDR3: TGTGCCAGCAGCCCGAGGGGGGGAGAGACCCAGTACTTC.

This clone appeared a few times. This rearrangement joins TRBV6-2 or TRBV6-3 to TRBJ2-1; D possibly corresponds to TRBD1 (5 bases). This CDR3 has 13 residues. The germline CDR1 and CDR2 sequences are MNHEY and SVGEGT. V was pared by 4 bases and J by 3 bases, with 7 bases between. The CDR3 protein is CASSFRGYNEQFF. The CDR3 nucleotides are TGTGCCAGCAGTTTTAGGGGCTACAATGAGCAGTTCTTC.

In this sample, this clone turned up a few times. The junction differs from germline at one of its ends, possibly a read error. This rearrangement joins TRBV7-7 to TRBJ2-3; unclear D gene. CDR1 and CDR2 from the germline V gene are SSHAT and FNYEAQ (reference sequence). The CDR3 has 13 amino acids. The chain's CDR3 is CASSLRLADTQYF. CDR3 nucleotide sequence: TGTGCTAGCAGTCTTCGTCTAGCAGATACGCAGTATTTT. Filled out from reference TRBV7-7 and TRBJ2-3, the complete variable domain reads GAGVSQSPRYKVTKRGQDVTLRCDPISSHATLYWYQQALGQGPEFLTYFNYEAQPDKSGLPSDRFSAERPEGSISTLTIQRTEQRDSAMYRCASSLRLADTQYFGPGTRLTVL.

V and J are TRBV9 and TRBJ2-1; 8 bases are shared with TRBD2. V trimming: 1 base; J trimming: 2 bases; junction bases outside the gene matches: 2. Germline-derived CDR1 and CDR2 are SGDLS and YYNGEE. This CDR3 has 15 residues. The CDR3 region has the DNA TGTGCCAGCAGCGTAACTAGCGGCGCCTACAATGAGCAGTTCTTC. Its protein is CASSVTSGAYNEQFF.

The CDR3 here is CASSLASGSPETQYF. As DNA, the CDR3 is TGTGCCAGCAGCTTAGCGAGCGGGAGTCCAGAGACCCAGTACTTC. The genes are TRBV11-2 and TRBJ2-5; 8 positions match TRBD2. Looked up from germline, CDR1 is SGHAT and CDR2 is FQNNGV. The CDR3 extends over 15 amino acids. V shed 1 base and J 4 bases; nucleotides not matched to a gene: 5.

In its sample, this clone was seen a few times. V usage is TRBV19 and J usage is TRBJ2-2; D ambiguous. The CDR3 is 15 residues long. Germline CDR1 LNHDA, CDR2 SQIVND (reference sequence). Deletions cut 3 bases from V and 1 base from J, with 9 bases between. The CDR3 coding sequence is TGTGCCAGTAGTATGACTCAGATGAACACCGGGGAGCTGTTTTTT. This encodes CASSMTQMNTGELFF.

The sample holds a few counts of this clone. This chain connects TRBV12-5 to TRBJ2-1; a possible D gene is TRBD2 (6 bases). Trimming took off 2 bases at V and 3 bases at J, with 14 bases between the two ends. Germline V gene lookup returns CDR1 LGHNT and CDR2 FRNRAP. CDR3 size: 16 residues. The CDR3 loop is CASGLYAGSIYNEQFF. CDR3 coding DNA: TGTGCTAGTGGTTTGTATGCGGGATCCATCTACAATGAGCAGTTCTTC.

This chain connects TRBV29-1 to TRBJ2-1, with D possibly matching TRBD2 (6 bases). Trimming took 7 bases from V and 1 from J, leaving 14 bases between them. The CDR3 extends over 14 amino acids. Germline V gene lookup returns CDR1 SQVTM and CDR2 ANQGSEA. CDR3 amino acids: CSATSGTSYNEQFF. The DNA of the CDR3 is TGCAGCGCTACCTCCGGGACTTCCTACAATGAGCAGTTCTTC.

The chain recombines TRBV7-9 with TRBJ2-3, with TRBD2 as a possible D gene (6 bases). The ends were cut back, 3 bases at V and 2 bases at J, with 9 bases in the middle. CDR3 length equals 14 residues. In germline, CDR1 is SEHNR, CDR2 FQNEAQ (reference sequence). Here the CDR3 DNA reads TGTGCCAGCAGCTTGGGGGGACCCACAGATACGCAGTATTTT. It codes for CASSLGGPTDTQYF. Drawing the rest from reference TRBV7-9 and TRBJ2-3, the complete variable domain is DTGVSQNPRHKITKRGQNVTFRCDPISEHNRLYWYRQTLGQGPEFLTYFQNEAQLEKSRLLSDRFSAERPKGSFSTLEIQRTEQGDSAMYLCASSLGGPTDTQYFGPGTRLTVL.

The rearrangement joins TRBV29-1 to TRBJ2-3; D possibly corresponds to TRBD2 (6 bases). Germline-derived CDR1 and CDR2 are SQVTM and ANQGSEA. The CDR3 covers 15 residues. V gave up 6 bases and J gave up 4 bases, with 20 bases separating them. The CDR3 loop is CSVGGLQFASDTQYF. The DNA of the CDR3 is TGCAGCGTGGGGGGACTCCAGTTTGCCTCAGATACGCAGTATTTT.

The rearrangement links TRBV15 to TRBJ2-5; D gene uncertain. Trimming took 2 bases from V and 2 from J, leaving 6 bases between them. This CDR3 has 13 amino acids. Germline assignment: CDR1 LNHNV and CDR2 YYDKDF (reference sequence). CDR3 loop: CATSRTRQETQYF. The CDR3 DNA follows: TGTGCCACCAGCAGAACCAGGCAAGAGACCCAGTACTTC.

CDR3: CASSLGGGPNTGELFF. The CDR3 DNA sequence: TGCGCCAGCAGCTTGGGCGGAGGCCCGAACACCGGGGAGCTGTTTTTT. The J gene is TRBJ2-2, the V gene TRBV5-1; D perhaps matches TRBD2 (5 bases). CDR1 SGHRS and CDR2 YFSETQ come from the germline V gene. The V gene lost 0 bases and the J gene lost 0 bases, with 9 bases spanning the gap. This CDR3 has 16 amino acids.

This clone was recorded only once. CDR3 in amino acids: CASSPSLTNEKLFF. The CDR3 DNA reads TGTGCCAGCAGCCCCAGTCTAACTAATGAAAAACTGTTTTTT. The chain carries TRBV6-5 and TRBJ1-4; D is unresolved. The germline V gene has CDR1 MNHEY and CDR2 SVGAGI. V shed 6 bases and J shed 1 base, with 9 bases lying between them. The CDR3 has 14 amino acids.

This clone has just a few counts. The chain couples TRBV7-2 to TRBJ1-1; tentative D call: TRBD1 (5 bases). Trimming left V 4 bases short and J 6 bases short, with 15 bases between. Per germline, CDR1 SGHTA and CDR2 FQGNSA. The CDR3 has 14 amino acids. CDR3 region: CASSSLQDSPEAFF. In DNA form, the CDR3 reads TGTGCCAGCAGCTCTCTACAGGATAGCCCTGAAGCTTTCTTT.

V is TRBV14 and J is TRBJ2-1, with D possibly matching TRBD2 (7 bases). V lost 3 bases to trimming and J lost 8 bases, with 14 bases between them. The CDR3 is 14 residues long. Germline CDR1 is SGHDN and CDR2 is FVKESK. CDR3 nucleotides: TGTGCCAGCAGCCAGGAGAGGGGGAGGGATGAGCAGTTCTTC. This translates into CASSQERGRDEQFF.

This clone was picked up one time. This chain uses TRBV18 with TRBJ1-1; D remains unclear. This CDR3 is built from 16 residues. Per germline, CDR1 KGHSH and CDR2 LQKENI. Trimming shortened V by 3 bases and J by 1 base, and 15 bases separated the two germline ends. The CDR3 nucleotides read TGTGCCAGCTCACCGGGATGGGGAGTGGGGAACACTGAAGCTTTCTTT. Translating it yields CASSPGWGVGNTEAFF.

V is TRBV5-1 and J is TRBJ2-5; 9 nucleotides agree with TRBD2. The germline V gene encodes CDR1 SGHRS and CDR2 YFSETQ. V shed 4 bases and J 5 bases; nucleotides not matched to a gene: 12. The CDR3 totals 16 residues. The CDR3 loop is CASSPGPGLAGETQYF. CDR3 sequence (DNA): TGCGCCAGCAGCCCGGGACCGGGACTAGCCGGGGAGACCCAGTACTTC.

The gene calls are TRBV6-5 and TRBJ2-3; TRBD2 is a possible D gene (6 bases). Trimming left V 6 bases short and J 0 bases short, with 10 bases between. CDR1 is MNHEY, CDR2 SVGAGI, per germline. There are 14 residues in the CDR3. The CDR3 spells CASRARGSTDTQYF. DNA for the CDR3: TGTGCCAGCAGGGCTCGGGGGAGCACAGATACGCAGTATTTT.

The chain has TRBV5-4 and TRBJ2-1; tentative D call: TRBD2 (6 bases). Trimming left V 0 bases short and J 3 bases short, with 7 bases between. Germline loops: CDR1 SGHNT, CDR2 YYREEE (reference sequence). This CDR3 is 14 amino acids long. The CDR3 here is CASSLVGGYNEQFF. CDR3 nucleotide sequence: TGTGCCAGCAGCTTGGTGGGGGGCTACAATGAGCAGTTCTTC.

V gene TRBV5-1 combines with J gene TRBJ2-3; a possible D gene is TRBD1 (6 bases). Per germline, CDR1 SGHRS and CDR2 YFSETQ. The V end was cut by 4 bases, the J end by 3 bases, with 12 bases between. The CDR3 runs 14 residues. CDR3 amino acids: CASSPDQGTDTQYF. The CDR3 nucleotides are TGCGCCAGCAGCCCCGACCAGGGGACAGATACGCAGTATTTT.

The gene calls are TRBV10-2 and TRBJ2-1; 7 bases fit TRBD1. The CDR3 spans 15 residues. Germline assignment: CDR1 WSHSY and CDR2 SAAADI. The ends lost 6 bases at V and 3 bases at J; junction bases unmatched: 8. The CDR3 reads CASRSGTVVYNEQFF. The CDR3 nucleotides are TGCGCCAGCAGATCCGGGACAGTAGTCTACAATGAGCAGTTCTTC.

V usage is TRBV4-1 and J usage is TRBJ2-3; tentative D call: TRBD2 (8 bases). Germline V gene sequence: CDR1 MGHRA, CDR2 YSYEKL. V lost 5 bases, J lost 6 bases, and 15 bases lay in between. The CDR3 has 14 residues. CDR3 coding DNA: TGCGCCAGCAGCGCAGGGGGACTAGAGGATACGCAGTATTTT. This translates into CASSAGGLEDTQYF.

V and J are TRBV5-1 and TRBJ2-2, with TRBD1 matching over 12 bases. The V gene end was trimmed by 4 bases and the J gene end by 3 bases; junction bases not matched to a gene: 4. The CDR3 loop spans 16 amino acids. Germline V lookup: CDR1 SGHRS, CDR2 YFSETQ. The CDR3 sequence is CASSPGTGGYTGELFF. Here the CDR3 DNA reads TGCGCCAGCAGCCCAGGGACAGGGGGCTACACCGGGGAGCTGTTTTTT.

The chain links TRBV10-1 to TRBJ1-1, with TRBD1 matching over 7 bases. CDR3 length: 13 amino acids. The V gene's germline CDR1 is WNHNN and CDR2 SYGVQD (reference sequence). V lost 6 bases, J lost 1 base, and 2 bases stayed unmatched. CDR3 amino acids: CASRQGQNTEAFF. The CDR3 DNA reads as TGCGCCAGCAGACAGGGGCAGAACACTGAAGCTTTCTTT.

J is TRBJ1-3 and V is TRBV7-9; D unresolved. CDR1 and CDR2 from the germline V gene are SEHNR and FQNEAQ (reference sequence). The CDR3 spans 15 residues. Trimming left V 2 bases short and J 0 bases short, with 8 bases between. CDR3 DNA: TGTGCCAGCAGCTTAATTCCGAGCTCTGGAAACACCATATATTTT. Translation gives CASSLIPSSGNTIYF. The full variable domain, in which reference TRBV7-9 and TRBJ1-3 provide the parts outside the CDR3, is DTGVSQNPRHKITKRGQNVTFRCDPISEHNRLYWYRQTLGQGPEFLTYFQNEAQLEKSRLLSDRFSAERPKGSFSTLEIQRTEQGDSAMYLCASSLIPSSGNTIYFGEGSWLTVV.

The chain recombines TRBV3-1 (or the pseudogene TRBV3-2) with TRBJ2-5, with TRBD1 matching 11 bases. The V gene end was trimmed by 9 bases and the J gene end by 5 bases; junction bases not matched to a gene: 11. CDR1 and CDR2 (germline): LGHDT, YNNKEL (reference sequence). The CDR3 covers 15 residues. CDR3 in DNA: TGTGCCAGTCAACTTGGGACAGGGGGTCAGGAGACCCAGTACTTC. It encodes CASQLGTGGQETQYF.

This chain uses TRBV4-1 with TRBJ2-1, with unresolved D. The CDR3 spans 15 residues. From germline, CDR1 is MGHRA and CDR2 YSYEKL. The germline V and J ends were trimmed by 1 base and 8 bases, with 15 bases remaining between them. In DNA form, the CDR3 reads TGCGCCAGCAGCCAAGCCTCGAGAGTCCCCCATGAGCAGTTCTTC. It encodes CASSQASRVPHEQFF.